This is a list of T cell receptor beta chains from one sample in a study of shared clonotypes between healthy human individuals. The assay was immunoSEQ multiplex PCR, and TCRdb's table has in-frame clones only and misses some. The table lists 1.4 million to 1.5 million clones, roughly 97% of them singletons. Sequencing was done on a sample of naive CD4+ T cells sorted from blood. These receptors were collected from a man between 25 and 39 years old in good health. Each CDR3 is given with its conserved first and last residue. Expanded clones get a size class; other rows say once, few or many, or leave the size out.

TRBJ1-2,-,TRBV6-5,CASNFIRGTGNGYTF
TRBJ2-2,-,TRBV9,CATTPLAAGELFF
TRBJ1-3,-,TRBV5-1,CASSLPSTNRDRGGNTIYF
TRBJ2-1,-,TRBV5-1,CASGLQGTSYNEQFF
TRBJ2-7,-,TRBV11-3,CASSPGPASYEQYF
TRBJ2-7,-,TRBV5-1,CASSSQRRGEQYF
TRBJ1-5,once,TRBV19,CASSFRLNQPQHF
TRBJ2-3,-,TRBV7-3,CASSLKGTGYTDTQYF
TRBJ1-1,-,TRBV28,CASRFVGNTEAFF
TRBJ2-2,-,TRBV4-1,CASSQVSQGFTGELFF
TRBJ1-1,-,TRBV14,CASSHRDHTEAFF
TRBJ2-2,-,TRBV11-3,CASSKGQALRTGELFF
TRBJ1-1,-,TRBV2,CASSEEWGHTEAFF
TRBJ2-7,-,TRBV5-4,CASSWEWGQGDHEQYF
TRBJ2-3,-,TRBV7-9,CASTTSWGVTDTQYF
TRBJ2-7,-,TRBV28,CASRIAYEQYF
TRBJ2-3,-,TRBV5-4,CASTPHEARGIVDTQYF
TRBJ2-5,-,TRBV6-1,CASSGDDEETQYF
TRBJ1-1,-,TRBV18,CASSPSHEIPGSYAESGTEAFF
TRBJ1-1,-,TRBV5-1,CASSLRTVNTEAFF
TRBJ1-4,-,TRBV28,CASSFGGWEEKLFF
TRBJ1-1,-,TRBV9,CASSVVGDRVYSEAFF
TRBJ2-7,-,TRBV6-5,CASVGQGAYEQYF
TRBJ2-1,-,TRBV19,CASSITLKVGANEQFF
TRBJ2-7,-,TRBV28,CASTRWNEQYF
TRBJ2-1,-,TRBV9,CASSGTGRFYNEQFF
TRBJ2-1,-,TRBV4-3,CASSQDRDSYNEQFF
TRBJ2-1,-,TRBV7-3,CASSVPLSSYNEQFF
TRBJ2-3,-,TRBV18,CASSPSSTDTQYF
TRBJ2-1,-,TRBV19,CATSGSRRNNEQFF
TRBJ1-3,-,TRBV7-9,CASSLVGDSGNTIYF
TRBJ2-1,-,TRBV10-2,CASRDGAYNEQFF
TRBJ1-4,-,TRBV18,CASSPTNSRHATNEKLFF
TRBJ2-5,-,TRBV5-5,CASSRGQAQETQYF
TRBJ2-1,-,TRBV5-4,CASSSNHRVSNEQFF
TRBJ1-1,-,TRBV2,CASSARVIGAEAFF
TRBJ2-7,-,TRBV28,CASSILTYEQYF
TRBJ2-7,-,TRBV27,CASSLLQGQALYEQYF
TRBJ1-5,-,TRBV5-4,CASRGRSGQPQHF
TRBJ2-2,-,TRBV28,CASSPPHGITGELFF
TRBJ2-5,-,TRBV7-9,CASSTGLPKETQYF
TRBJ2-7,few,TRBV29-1,CSVLRDRGSYEQYF
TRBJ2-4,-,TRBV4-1,CASSQDPRDREGLTKNIQYF
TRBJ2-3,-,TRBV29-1,CSAGRTVSTDTQYF
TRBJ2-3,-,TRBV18,CASSPPGRFSTDTQYF
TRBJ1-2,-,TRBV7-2,CASSWAGPNYGYTF
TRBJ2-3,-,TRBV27,CASMPFGLPSTDTQYF
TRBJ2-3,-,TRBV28,CASSLRDRGTDTQYF
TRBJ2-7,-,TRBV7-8,CASRPGTASYEQYF
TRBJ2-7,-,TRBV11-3,CASSLVPPARYEQYF
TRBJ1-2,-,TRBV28,CASSLLEGLYGYTF
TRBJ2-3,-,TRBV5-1,CASSLAADTQYF
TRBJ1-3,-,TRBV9,CASSLRARQPGNTIYF